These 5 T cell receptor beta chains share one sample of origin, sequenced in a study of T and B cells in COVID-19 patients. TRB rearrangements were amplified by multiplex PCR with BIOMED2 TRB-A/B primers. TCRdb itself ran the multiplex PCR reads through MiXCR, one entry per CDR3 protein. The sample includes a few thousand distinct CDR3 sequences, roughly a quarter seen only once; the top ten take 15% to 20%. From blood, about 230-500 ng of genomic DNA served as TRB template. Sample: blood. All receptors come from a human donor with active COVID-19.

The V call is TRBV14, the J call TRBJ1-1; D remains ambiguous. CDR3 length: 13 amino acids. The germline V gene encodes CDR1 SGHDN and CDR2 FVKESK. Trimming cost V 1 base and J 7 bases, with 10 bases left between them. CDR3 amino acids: CASSQGVVREAFF. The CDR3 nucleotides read TGTGCCAGCAGCCAAGGTGTGGTACGTGAAGCTTTCTTT.

DNA for the CDR3: TGTGCCAGCAGCGTAGGGGAGGCAGGGGAGCTAACGAACACCGGGGAGCTGTTTTTT. Translated, it gives CASSVGEAGELTNTGELFF. The chain combines TRBV9 with TRBJ2-2; D might be TRBD1 or TRBD2, each matching 6 bases. With 0 bases removed from V and 0 bases from J, the gap between germline ends came to 18 bases. The CDR3 length is 19 residues. Germline values: CDR1 SGDLS, CDR2 YYNGEE.

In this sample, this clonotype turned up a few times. The CDR3 here is CAWSPTPDGGNSPLHF. The CDR3 DNA is TGTGCCTGGAGTCCCACCCCCGACGGAGGTAATTCACCCCTCCACTTT. The chain carries TRBV30 and TRBJ1-6; unclear D gene. Germline assignment: CDR1 GTSNPN and CDR2 SVGIG (reference sequence). CDR3 size: 16 residues. Trimming shortened V by 2 bases and J by 6 bases, and 17 bases separated the two germline ends.

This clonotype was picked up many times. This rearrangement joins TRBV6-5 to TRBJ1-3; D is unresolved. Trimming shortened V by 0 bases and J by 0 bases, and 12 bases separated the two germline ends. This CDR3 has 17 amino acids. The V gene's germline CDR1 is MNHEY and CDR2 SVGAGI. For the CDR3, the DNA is TGTGCCAGCAGTTACTCGAACCAGGCGAGCTCTGGAAACACCATATATTTT. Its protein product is CASSYSNQASSGNTIYF.

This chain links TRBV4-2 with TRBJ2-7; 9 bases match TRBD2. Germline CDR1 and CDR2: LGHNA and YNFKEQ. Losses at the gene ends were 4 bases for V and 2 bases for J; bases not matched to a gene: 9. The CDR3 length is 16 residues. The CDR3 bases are TGTGCCAGCAGCCCTCAACTAGCGGGCCCTCCCTACGAGCAGTACTTC. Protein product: CASSPQLAGPPYEQYF.